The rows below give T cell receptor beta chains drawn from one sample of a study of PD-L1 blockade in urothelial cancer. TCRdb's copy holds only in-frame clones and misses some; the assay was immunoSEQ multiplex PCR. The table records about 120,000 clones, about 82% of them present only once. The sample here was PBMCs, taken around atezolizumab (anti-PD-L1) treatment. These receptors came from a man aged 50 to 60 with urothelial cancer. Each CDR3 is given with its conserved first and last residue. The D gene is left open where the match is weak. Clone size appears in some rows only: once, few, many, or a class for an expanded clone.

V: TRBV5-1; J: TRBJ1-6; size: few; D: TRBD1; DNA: TGCGCCAGCAGACAGGGGCCATTGAGTTCACCCCTCCACTTT; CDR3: CASRQGPLSSPLHF
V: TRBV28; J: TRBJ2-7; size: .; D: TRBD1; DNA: TGTGCCAGCAGCCCGACAGGGGTTTACTCCTACGAGCAGTACTTC; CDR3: CASSPTGVYSYEQYF
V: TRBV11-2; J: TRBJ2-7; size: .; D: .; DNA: TGTGCCAGCAGCTTAGTCGCGGCTCCCCCCTACGAGCAGTACTTC; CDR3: CASSLVAAPPYEQYF
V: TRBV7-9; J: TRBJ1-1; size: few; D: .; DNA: TGTGCCAGCAGCCTTCAGGGGATGAACACTGAAGCTTTCTTT; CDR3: CASSLQGMNTEAFF
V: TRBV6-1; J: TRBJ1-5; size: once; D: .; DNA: TGTGCCAGCAGCTTCGACAGATATCAGCCCCAGCATTTT; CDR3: CASSFDRYQPQHF
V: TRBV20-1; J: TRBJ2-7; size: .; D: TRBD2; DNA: TGCAGTGCCAGACTAGCAAGGGAGCAGTACTTC; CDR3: CSARLAREQYF
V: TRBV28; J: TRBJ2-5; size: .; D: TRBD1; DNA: TGTGCCAGCAGTCCTACAGGGACAGGTCTTCAAGAGACCCAGTACTTC; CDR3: CASSPTGTGLQETQYF
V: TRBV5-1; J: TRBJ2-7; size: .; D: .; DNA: TGCGCCAGCAGCCCCCGGAGGGGACACGAGCAGTACTTC; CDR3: CASSPRRGHEQYF
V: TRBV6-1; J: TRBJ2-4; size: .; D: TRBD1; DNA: TGTGCCAGCAGTGAAGAAGGGGGGACAGGTATGAACATTCAGTACTTC; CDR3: CASSEEGGTGMNIQYF
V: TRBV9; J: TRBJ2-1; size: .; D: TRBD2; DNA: TGTGCCAGCAGCGTAGGGGGGGGAGGGCCGTATAATGAGCAGTTCTTC; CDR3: CASSVGGGGPYNEQFF
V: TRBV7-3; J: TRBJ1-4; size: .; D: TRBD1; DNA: TGTGCCAGCAGCTCAGGACAGGGGCCTAATGAAAAACTGTTTTTT; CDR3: CASSSGQGPNEKLFF
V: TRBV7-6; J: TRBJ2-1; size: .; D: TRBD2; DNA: TGTGCCAGCAGCTTAAGTAGTCTAGCGGGAGTTATAGATGAGCAGTTCTTC; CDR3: CASSLSSLAGVIDEQFF
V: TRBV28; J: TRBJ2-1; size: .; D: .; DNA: TGTGCCAGCAGTGGGGCCACACTCTACTCCTACAATGAGCAGTTCTTC; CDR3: CASSGATLYSYNEQFF
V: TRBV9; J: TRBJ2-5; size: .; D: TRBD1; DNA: TGTGCCAGCAGCGCCGCCGGGACAGGGTATCGAGAGACCCAGTACTTC; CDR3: CASSAAGTGYRETQYF
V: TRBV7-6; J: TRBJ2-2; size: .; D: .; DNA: TGTGCCAGCAGCCCCTACACCGGGGAGCTGTTTTTT; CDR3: CASSPYTGELFF
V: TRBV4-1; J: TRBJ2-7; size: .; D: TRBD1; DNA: TGCGCCAGCAGCCAGGGACAGGGGGGGCCCTACGAGCAGTACTTC; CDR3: CASSQGQGGPYEQYF
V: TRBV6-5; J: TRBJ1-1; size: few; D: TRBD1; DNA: TGTGCCAGCAGTTACAGGACAGGGATGAACACTGAAGCTTTCTTT; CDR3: CASSYRTGMNTEAFF
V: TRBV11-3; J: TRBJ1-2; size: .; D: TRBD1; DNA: TGTGCCAGCAGCTTCGCACGGGACAGGGGGGACTATGGCTACACCTTC; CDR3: CASSFARDRGDYGYTF
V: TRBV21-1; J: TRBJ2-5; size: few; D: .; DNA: TGTGCCAGCAGCATTCTTGTTGAGGCCCAGTACTTC; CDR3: CASSILVEAQYF
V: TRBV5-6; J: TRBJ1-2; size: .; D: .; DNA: TGTGCCAGCAGCCCGGGGGGGAGGGACTATGGCTACACCTTC; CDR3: CASSPGGRDYGYTF
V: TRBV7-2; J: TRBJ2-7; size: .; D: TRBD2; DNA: TGTGCCAGCAGCTTAGCAGCGGGAGTTTACGAGCAGTACTTC; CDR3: CASSLAAGVYEQYF